This T cell receptor beta chain was documented in a study of T cell responses to AZD1222 COVID-19 vaccine. The CDR3 runs to 14 residues. Germline assignment: CDR1 SGHAT and CDR2 FQNNGV. J lost 16 bases, V lost 1 base, and 9 bases had no gene match. Measured with immunoSEQ multiplex PCR; TCRdb has only the in-frame clones, and not every one. The repertoire includes some 100,000 clones, about 90% of them detected once, and around 1.7% sits in the top ten. This TCR was sampled from an adult in good health. Material: peripheral blood, obtained on day 0 of AZD1222 vaccination. This sequence joins TRBV11-2 and TRBJ2-1; 11 positions agree with TRBD2. The CDR3 here is CASSLVVGSGRAFF. DNA of the CDR3: TGTGCCAGCAGCTTAGTTGTTGGTAGCGGGAGGGCTTTCTTC.